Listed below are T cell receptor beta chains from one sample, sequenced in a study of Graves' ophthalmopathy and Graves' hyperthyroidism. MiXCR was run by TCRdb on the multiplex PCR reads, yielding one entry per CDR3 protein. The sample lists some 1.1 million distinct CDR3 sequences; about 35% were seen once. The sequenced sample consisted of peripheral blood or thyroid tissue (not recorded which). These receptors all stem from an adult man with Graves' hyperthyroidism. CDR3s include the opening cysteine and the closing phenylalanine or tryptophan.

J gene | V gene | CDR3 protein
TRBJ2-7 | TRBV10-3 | CASSLSPATAPRDEQYF
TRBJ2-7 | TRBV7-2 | CASSYQGHLGLEQYF
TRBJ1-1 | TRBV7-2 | CASSPSGPNTEAFF
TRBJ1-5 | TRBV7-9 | CASSVTQGRNQPQHF
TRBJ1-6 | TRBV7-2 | CASSLGTARIGPLHF
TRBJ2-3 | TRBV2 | CASSSPGQGVNERPVPDTQYF
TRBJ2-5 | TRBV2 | CASSGSGGAGELTQYF
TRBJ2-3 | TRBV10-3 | CAISPGADTQYF
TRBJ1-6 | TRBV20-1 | CSATGTGGVYSPLHF
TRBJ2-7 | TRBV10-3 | CAISESAEAKYEQYF
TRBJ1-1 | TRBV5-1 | CASSPNYRETEAFF
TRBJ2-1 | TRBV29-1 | CSVGSGTGNEQFF
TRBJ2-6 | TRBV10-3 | CAIRDSFVRRSGANVLTF
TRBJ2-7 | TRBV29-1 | CSARDRGIYEQYF
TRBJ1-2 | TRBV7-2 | CASSPSGHDNYGYTF
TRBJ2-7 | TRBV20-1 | CSATRRDTAYEQYF
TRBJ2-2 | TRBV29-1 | CSVDSGNTGELFF
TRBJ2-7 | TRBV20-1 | CSARVRLMGEQYF
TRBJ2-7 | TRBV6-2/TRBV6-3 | CASSYSQLAEQYF
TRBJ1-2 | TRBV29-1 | CSAEVWNYGYTF
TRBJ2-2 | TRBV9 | CASTRTDTGELFF
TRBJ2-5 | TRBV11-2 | CASSTMLETQYF
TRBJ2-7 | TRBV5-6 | CASEGQTYEQYF
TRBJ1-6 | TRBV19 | CASRASDRYNSPLHF
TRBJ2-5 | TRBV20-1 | CSACLAARGETQYF
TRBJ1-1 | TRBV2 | CASSHPMNTEAFF
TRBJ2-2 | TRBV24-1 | CATWDWNGTRELFF
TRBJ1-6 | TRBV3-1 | CASSQDTVFFPLHF
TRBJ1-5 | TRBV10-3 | CAISDSRGSNQPQHF
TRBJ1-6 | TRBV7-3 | CASSLSDGHSPLHF
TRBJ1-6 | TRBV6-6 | CATSDRASNSPLHF
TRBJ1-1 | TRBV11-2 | CASSLEGGKNTEAFF
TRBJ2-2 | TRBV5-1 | CASSLPRDDDTGELFF
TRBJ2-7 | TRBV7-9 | CASSTWRERHSVQYF
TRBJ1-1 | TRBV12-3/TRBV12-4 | CASSSSGLGYPNTEAFF
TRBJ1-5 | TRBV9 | CASSRDISNQPQHF
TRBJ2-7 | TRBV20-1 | CSATPYSTYEQYF
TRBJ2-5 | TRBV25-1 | CASSDRYGGAETQYF
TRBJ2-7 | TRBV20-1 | CSARDPGGAPSYEQYF
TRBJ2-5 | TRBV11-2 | CASMRGSQETQYF
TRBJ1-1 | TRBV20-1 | CSATLQGGMNTEAFF